Shown below are 24 T cell receptor beta chains from a single sample sequenced in a study of T cells in Graves' hyperthyroidism and ophthalmopathy. From RNA transcripts, TCR beta CDR3 regions were amplified. HTBI primers were the set used in a first-round RT-PCR of the TCR CDR3. TCRdb independently ran MiXCR on the multiplex PCR reads; one entry per CDR3 protein. The table includes 500,000 to 600,000 distinct CDR3 sequences, 20% detected once. The source material was blood. The origin of the receptors is a man in his forties with Graves' ophthalmopathy.

This clonotype was seen many times. The junction differs from germline at one of its ends, possibly a read error. The V gene is TRBV5-1, the J gene TRBJ2-1; the match to TRBD1 covers 9 bases. The CDR3 length is 15 residues. Germline CDR1 reads SGHRS; CDR2 reads YFSETQ. The CDR3 region is CASSLGQGSYNEQFF. The CDR3 bases are TGTGCCAGCAGTTTGGGACAGGGCTCCTACAATGAGCAGTTCTTC.

This clonotype was found many times. The rearrangement joins TRBV7-2 to TRBJ2-3; the match to TRBD2 covers 7 bases. Germline trimming cut 1 base from V and 6 bases from J; bases unmatched to any gene: 13. The CDR3 contains 17 residues. Per germline, CDR1 SGHTA and CDR2 FQGNSA. In nucleotides, the CDR3 is TGTGCCAGCAGCTTAGGGTCTAGCGGTCCTCCCCGGGATACGCAGTATTTT. This gives the protein CASSLGSSGPPRDTQYF.

J is TRBJ2-4 and V is TRBV27; 9 nucleotides align to TRBD2. Per the germline V gene, CDR1 is MNHEY and CDR2 is SMNVEV (reference sequence). The CDR3 loop spans 14 amino acids. The V and J ends lost 4 bases and 12 bases, in that order; junction bases with no gene match: 10. CDR3 DNA sequence: TGTGCCAGCAGTTCTAGCGGGACTCTTCATTATCAGTACTTC. Translated: CASSSSGTLHYQYF.

This chain connects TRBV7-3 to TRBJ2-6; D is unresolved. The CDR3 extends over 18 amino acids. Looked up from germline, CDR1 is SGHTA and CDR2 is FQGTGA. V lost 5 bases to trimming and J lost 3 bases, with 20 bases between them. The CDR3 is CASSQDPPLIFGANVLTF. CDR3 bases: TGTGCCAGCAGCCAAGATCCCCCGTTAATCTTTGGGGCCAACGTCCTGACTTTC.

This clonotype was recorded a few times. This chain links TRBV30 with TRBJ2-1; D ambiguous. The CDR3 covers 15 residues. The germline V gene encodes CDR1 GTSNPN and CDR2 SVGIG (reference sequence). Trimming removed 0 bases from V and 2 bases from J, with 11 bases in between. CDR3 DNA: TGTGCCTGGAGTGTCGGCCTAGGGACCTACAATGAGCAGTTCTTC. It codes for CAWSVGLGTYNEQFF. The whole variable domain, remainder taken from reference TRBV30 and TRBJ2-1, is SQTIHQWPATLVQPVGSPLSLECTVEGTSNPNLYWYRQAAGRGLQLLFYSVGIGQISSEVPQNLSASRPQDRQFILSSKKLLLSDSGFYLCAWSVGLGTYNEQFFGPGTRLTVL.

The chain couples TRBV5-1 to TRBJ1-4; 9 nucleotides align to TRBD1. The germline CDR1 and CDR2 sequences are SGHRS and YFSETQ. V shed 4 bases and J 7 bases; nucleotides not matched to a gene: 8. This CDR3 contains 15 residues. CDR3 DNA: TGCGCCAGCAGCCAGGCCACAGGGGGCACTGAAAAACTGTTTTTT. It codes for CASSQATGGTEKLFF.

This clonotype was seen many times. The CDR3 nucleotides are TGTGCCAGCAGAATGACAGGAAACACTGAAGCTTTCTTT. Amino acids: CASRMTGNTEAFF. The V and J genes are TRBV28 and TRBJ1-1; D possibly corresponds to TRBD1 (6 bases). V lost 6 bases to trimming and J lost 2 bases, with 10 bases between them. The CDR3 loop spans 13 amino acids. Per germline, CDR1 MDHEN and CDR2 SYDVKM. Drawing the rest from reference TRBV28 and TRBJ1-1, the complete variable domain is DVKVTQSSRYLVKRTGEKVFLECVQDMDHENMFWYRQDPGLGLRLIYFSYDVKMKEKGDIPEGYSVSREKKERFSLILESASTNQTSMYLCASRMTGNTEAFFGQGTRLTVV.

This clonotype was counted ten times or more. This chain joins TRBV30 and TRBJ1-2, with D possibly TRBD1 on 5 matching bases. The CDR3 is 13 residues long. V gave up 1 base and J gave up 5 bases, with 11 bases separating them. Germline V CDR1 and CDR2: GTSNPN, SVGIG (reference sequence). The CDR3 DNA sequence: TGTGCCTGGAGTGACTTGGGGCTTTATGGCTACACCTTC. Translated: CAWSDLGLYGYTF.

This clonotype appeared a few times. The chain uses TRBV20-1 and TRBJ2-7; 10 nucleotides line up with TRBD1. CDR1 and CDR2 from the germline V gene are DFQATT and SNEGSKA (reference sequence). The CDR3 length is 12 residues. As DNA, the CDR3 is TGCAGCGTGGGACAGGGGTTAATGGAGCAGTACTTC. Translated, it gives CSVGQGLMEQYF.

Here the CDR3 DNA reads TGTGCCAGCAGTCTGGGACAGAATAGCAATGAGCAGTTCTTC. This sequence encodes CASSLGQNSNEQFF. The chain joins TRBV28 to TRBJ2-1, with TRBD1 matching over 7 bases. The CDR3 length is 14 residues. The V gene's germline CDR1 is MDHEN and CDR2 SYDVKM. The junction had 7 bases not matched to a gene; V was cut back by 5 bases and J by 6 bases.

Many counts were recorded for this clonotype. V and J are TRBV11-2 and TRBJ2-5; D is possibly TRBD2 (6 bases). The CDR3 runs to 15 residues. Germline lookup yields CDR1 SGHAT and CDR2 FQNNGV. The ends were cut back, 5 bases at V and 5 bases at J, with 18 bases in the middle. The CDR3 protein is CASSPYAGRGETQYF. The CDR3, as DNA: TGTGCCAGCAGCCCCTATGCGGGACGCGGGGAGACCCAGTACTTC.

The chain is built from TRBV7-9 and TRBJ1-4; possible D gene TRBD1, 6 bases. The ends were cut back, 4 bases at V and 5 bases at J, with 11 bases in the middle. Germline values: CDR1 SEHNR, CDR2 FQNEAQ (reference sequence). The CDR3 consists of 14 residues. The CDR3 coding sequence is TGTGCCAGCAGCTCCGAAGGGGGAAATGAAAAACTGTTTTTT. It is translated as CASSSEGGNEKLFF.

V gene TRBV7-9 combines with J gene TRBJ1-6, with D possibly being TRBD1 (5 bases). The length of the CDR3 is 15 residues. Trimming removed 5 bases at V and 9 bases at J, with 17 bases between. Germline lookup yields CDR1 SEHNR and CDR2 FQNEAQ (reference sequence). CDR3 region: CASSPGARGGSPLHF. The CDR3 DNA reads as TGTGCCAGCAGCCCCGGGGCTCGGGGAGGTTCACCCCTCCACTTT.

This clonotype showed up just a few times. The V and J genes are TRBV5-1 and TRBJ2-5, with D unresolved. V was shortened by 0 bases and J by 0 bases, with 15 bases between the two germline ends. Germline CDR1 reads SGHRS; CDR2 reads YFSETQ. The CDR3 has 17 amino acids. CDR3 sequence (DNA): TGCGCCAGCAGCTTGGCCCGCACGCTTACTTACCAAGAGACCCAGTACTTC. Protein product: CASSLARTLTYQETQYF.

V and J are TRBV28 and TRBJ1-1; D remains ambiguous. Germline lookup yields CDR1 MDHEN and CDR2 SYDVKM. This CDR3 has 14 residues. Trimming took 4 bases from V and 5 from J, leaving 14 bases between them. CDR3: CASSSPPPKTEAFF. The CDR3, as DNA: TGTGCCAGCAGTTCCCCGCCACCTAAAACTGAAGCTTTCTTT.

This clonotype was seen repeatedly, ten times or more. DNA for the CDR3: TGTGCCAGCAGTCTCGACAGGGGGACATTGAACACTGAAGCTTTCTTT. It specifies CASSLDRGTLNTEAFF. V is TRBV6-2 or TRBV6-3 and J is TRBJ1-1; 9 bases align to TRBD1. The V gene end was trimmed by 5 bases and the J gene end by 0 bases; junction bases not matched to a gene: 7. The CDR3 loop spans 16 amino acids. Germline loops: CDR1 MNHEY, CDR2 SVGEGT.

The chain carries TRBV5-6 and TRBJ2-5; no clear D gene. Germline CDR1 and CDR2: SGHDT and YYEEEE. Trimming removed 0 bases from V and 5 bases from J, with 8 bases in between. The CDR3 runs to 13 residues. The CDR3 DNA follows: TGTGCCAGCAGCTTGGAAGGAGTGGAGACCCAGTACTTC. Protein: CASSLEGVETQYF.

The sample holds many counts of this clonotype. The chain carries TRBV6-1 and TRBJ2-7, with 8 nucleotides matching TRBD2. This CDR3 region has 14 residues. J was trimmed by 6 bases and V by 7 bases; bases with no gene match: 11. Germline loops: CDR1 MNHNS, CDR2 SASEGT. Here the CDR3 reads CASTREGFETEQYF. The CDR3 region has the DNA TGTGCCAGCACCCGGGAGGGATTTGAAACCGAGCAGTACTTC.

A few counts support this clonotype. The rearrangement joins TRBV29-1 to TRBJ2-7; 10 nucleotides agree with TRBD1. Per germline, CDR1 SQVTM and CDR2 ANQGSEA. CDR3 length: 14 amino acids. With 6 bases clipped from V and 3 bases from J, the junction kept 8 bases outside the gene matches. CDR3 nucleotides: TGCAGCGTACGATTCCGGGACAGGGGCTACGAGCAGTACTTC. Translated: CSVRFRDRGYEQYF.

Many counts were recorded for this clonotype. This chain joins TRBV7-2 and TRBJ2-7; the D call may be TRBD1 or TRBD2 (5 bases each). Germline CDR1 is SGHTA and CDR2 is FQGNSA. The V end lost 0 bases, the J end lost 6 bases, and 15 bases lay between the germline ends. CDR3 length equals 15 residues. The CDR3 here is CASSLAGTTSLEQYF. CDR3 DNA: TGTGCCAGCAGCTTAGCCGGGACGACCTCCCTCGAGCAGTACTTC.

In its sample, this clonotype was seen a few times. The germline gene is not matched at one end of the junction; a read error may be the cause. CDR3 sequence (DNA): TGTGCCTGGAGTGTGGGCAACCAGCCCCAGCATTTT. Its translation: CAWSVGNQPQHF. The chain carries TRBV30 and TRBJ1-5; D uncertain. The CDR3 contains 12 residues. Germline V gene sequence: CDR1 GTSNPN, CDR2 SVGIG (reference sequence).

A few counts support this clonotype. The rearrangement links TRBV6-6 to TRBJ2-5; TRBD2 agrees at 7 bases. This CDR3 has 15 amino acids. Germline V lookup: CDR1 MNHNY, CDR2 SVGAGI (reference sequence). With V trimmed by 2 bases and J by 2 bases, 5 bases remained unmatched. This chain's CDR3 is CASSYRGLLQETQYF. CDR3 DNA: TGTGCCAGCAGTTACAGGGGACTACTTCAAGAGACCCAGTACTTC.

This chain joins TRBV30 and TRBJ2-7; D might be TRBD2 (5 bases). The germline V gene encodes CDR1 GTSNPN and CDR2 SVGIG (reference sequence). The CDR3 loop spans 12 amino acids. V gave up 0 bases and J gave up 10 bases, with 13 bases separating them. CDR3 sequence reads: CAWSVIGGRQYF. The CDR3 DNA follows: TGTGCCTGGAGTGTCATAGGTGGGAGACAGTACTTC.

The chain has TRBV9 and TRBJ2-7, with 10 bases that match TRBD1. Germline-derived CDR1 and CDR2 are SGDLS and YYNGEE. Trimming cost V 0 bases and J 1 base; bases outside gene matches: 7. The CDR3 sequence is 17 residues long. In nucleotides, the CDR3 is TGTGCCAGCAGCGTAGGGGACAGGGGATTCTTATCCTACGAGCAGTACTTC. This sequence encodes CASSVGDRGFLSYEQYF.